The rows below give T cell receptor beta chains drawn from one sample of a study of T cells expressing NK-cell markers. TCRdb reprocessed the 5' RACE reads and keeps a single row for each CDR3 protein, giving no DNA. The listing records about 260,000 distinct CDR3 sequences. Sequencing was done on a sample of blood T cells: a sorted CD56 or NKG2C T cell subset, CD4+ or CD8+ T cells, or bulk PBMC T cells (not recorded which). The source of these receptors is a woman between 18 and 69 years old in good health. Each CDR3 is given with its conserved first and last residue.

TRBJ1-4,TRBV7-2,CASSFGQNEKLFF
TRBJ2-2,TRBV7-9,CASSLVPSSTGELFF
TRBJ2-6,TRBV6-1,CASSPTRLGANVLTF
TRBJ1-2,TRBV27,CASSFRGQGGHGYTF
TRBJ2-2,TRBV5-1,CASSFSGVTGELFF
TRBJ1-1,TRBV5-6,CASSSDRGLGTEAFF
TRBJ2-3,TRBV29-1,CSAEGGTDTQYF
TRBJ2-3,TRBV19,CASSIGYGTDTQYF
TRBJ2-3,TRBV18,CASSRNLAGSTDTQYF
TRBJ2-3,TRBV5-4,CASSPGGREDTQYF
TRBJ1-6,TRBV6-1,CASNGRPGDSPLHF
TRBJ1-4,TRBV12-3/TRBV12-4,CASSFGQVEEKLFF
TRBJ1-4,TRBV9,CASSVGWRTNEKLFF
TRBJ1-1,TRBV5-5,CASSSRTGVNTEAFF
TRBJ1-5,TRBV6-2/TRBV6-3,CASSSPGNSNQPQHF
TRBJ2-1,TRBV20-1,CSAGQAGASYNEQFF
TRBJ1-3,TRBV5-1,CASSLATGVGNTIYF
TRBJ2-3,TRBV7-2,CASSLRTSGVSTDTQYF
TRBJ2-3,TRBV29-1,CSGGTDTDTQYF
TRBJ2-6,TRBV29-1,CSVRHNRDGGANVLTF
TRBJ1-1,TRBV27,CASYGSGPPRRAFF
TRBJ1-4,TRBV10-3,CAISSGPRNEKLFF
TRBJ1-6,TRBV6-1,CASRQPDLSNSPLHF
TRBJ1-2,TRBV20-1,CSALAGIVDYGYTF
TRBJ1-6,TRBV5-1,CASSLKDNSPLHF
TRBJ1-2,TRBV27,CASSPATGDFRGYTF
TRBJ2-7,TRBV7-9,CASSLGGTSAYEQYF
TRBJ1-3,TRBV7-6,CASSLGGARGNTIYF
TRBJ2-3,TRBV20-1,CSASGTSGGNTQYF
TRBJ2-1,TRBV10-3,CAISGLAGSSYNEQFF
TRBJ2-7,TRBV20-1,CSTEAQRGSSYEQYF
TRBJ1-2,TRBV7-2,CASRRRRDRVEFYGYTF
TRBJ2-1,TRBV3-1,CASSQELANEQFF
TRBJ1-3,TRBV4-3,CASSQDPGSSGNTIYF
TRBJ2-1,TRBV5-1,CASSYRDGYNEQFF
TRBJ1-5,TRBV12-3/TRBV12-4,CASSLSAGVYSNQPQHF
TRBJ2-1,TRBV10-1,CASSVSGTYNEQFF
TRBJ2-5,TRBV30,CAWSVRYGVETQYF
TRBJ1-2,TRBV9,CASSNHGYGYTF
TRBJ2-7,TRBV20-1,CSAQIGRTYEQYF
TRBJ2-7,TRBV18,CASSPSRDRVRYF
TRBJ1-5,TRBV10-3,CAIHPGGNQPQHF
TRBJ2-3,TRBV2,CATIQMAGGTDTQYF
TRBJ2-2,TRBV5-6,CASSLFRQGHTGELFF
TRBJ2-2,TRBV20-1,CSARENTRATGELFF
TRBJ2-7,TRBV11-1,CASSLTSLESYEQYF
TRBJ2-3,TRBV4-3,CASSQETGTSGRYTQYF
TRBJ2-5,TRBV11-1,CASSSPRRRLNQETQYF
TRBJ2-2,TRBV5-1,CASSSRVRPVDTGELFF
TRBJ2-2,TRBV7-2,CASTGPGELFF
TRBJ2-4,TRBV20-1,CSARAPLAGGPNIQYF
TRBJ1-2,TRBV29-1,CSALREPAYGYTF
TRBJ2-5,TRBV6-1,CASSPTRGGTQYF
TRBJ2-1,TRBV24-1,CATSGRTGRVSDEQFF
TRBJ2-5,TRBV18,CASSPTSGVPETQYF